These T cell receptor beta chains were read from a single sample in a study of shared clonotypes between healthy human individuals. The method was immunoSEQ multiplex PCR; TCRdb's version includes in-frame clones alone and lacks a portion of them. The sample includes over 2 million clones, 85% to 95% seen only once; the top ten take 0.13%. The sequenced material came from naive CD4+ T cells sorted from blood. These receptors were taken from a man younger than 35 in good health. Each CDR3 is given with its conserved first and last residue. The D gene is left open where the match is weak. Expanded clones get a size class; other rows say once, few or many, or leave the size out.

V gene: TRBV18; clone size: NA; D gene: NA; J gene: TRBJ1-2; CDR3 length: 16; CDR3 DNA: TGTGCCAGCTCACCTCCCTCGTTAGGGACATCCTATGGCTACACCTTC; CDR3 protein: CASSPPSLGTSYGYTF
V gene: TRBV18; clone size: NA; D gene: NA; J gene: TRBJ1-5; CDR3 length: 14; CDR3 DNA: TGTGCCAGCTCACCCGGGGGCTTAGGCCAGCCCCAGCATTTT; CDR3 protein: CASSPGGLGQPQHF
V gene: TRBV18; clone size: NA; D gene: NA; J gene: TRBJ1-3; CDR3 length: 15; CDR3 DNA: TGTGCCAGCTCACCACGGAGAGGCTCTGGAAACACCATATATTTT; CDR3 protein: CASSPRRGSGNTIYF
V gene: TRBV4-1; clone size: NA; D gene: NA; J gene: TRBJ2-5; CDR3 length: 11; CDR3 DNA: TGCGCCAGCAGCCAACAGGGGACCCCGTACTTC; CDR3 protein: CASSQQGTPYF
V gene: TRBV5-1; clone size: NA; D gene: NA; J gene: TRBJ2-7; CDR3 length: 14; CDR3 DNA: TGCGCCAGCAGCCCCCGTAAGGGCGAGGACGAGCAGTACTTC; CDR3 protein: CASSPRKGEDEQYF
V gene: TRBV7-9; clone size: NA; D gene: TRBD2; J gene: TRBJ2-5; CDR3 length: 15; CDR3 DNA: TGTGCCAGCAGCTTAGCTAGCGGGAGCAAGGAGACCCAGTACTTC; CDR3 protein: CASSLASGSKETQYF
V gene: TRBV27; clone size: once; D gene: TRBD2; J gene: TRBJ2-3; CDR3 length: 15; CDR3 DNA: TGTGCCAGCAGTTTTGGGGGGAGGGCCGGAGATACGCAGTATTTT; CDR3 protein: CASSFGGRAGDTQYF
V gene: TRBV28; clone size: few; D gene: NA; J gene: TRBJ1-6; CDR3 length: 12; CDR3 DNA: TGTGCCAGCAGTTTTGAGGATTCACCCCTCCACTTT; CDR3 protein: CASSFEDSPLHF
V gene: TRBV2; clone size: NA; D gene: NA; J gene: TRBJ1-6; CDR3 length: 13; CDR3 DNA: TGTGCCAGCAGTGAACGGTATAATTCACCCCTCCACTTT; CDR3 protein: CASSERYNSPLHF
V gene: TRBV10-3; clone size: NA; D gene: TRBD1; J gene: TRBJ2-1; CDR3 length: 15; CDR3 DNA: TGTGCCATCAGCCCCGGGACAGGGGGCGGCAATGAGCAGTTCTTC; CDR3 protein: CAISPGTGGGNEQFF
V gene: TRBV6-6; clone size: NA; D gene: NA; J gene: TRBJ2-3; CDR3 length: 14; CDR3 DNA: TGTGCCAGCAGTTACGCGTTAGCCAGAGATACGCAGTATTTT; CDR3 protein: CASSYALARDTQYF
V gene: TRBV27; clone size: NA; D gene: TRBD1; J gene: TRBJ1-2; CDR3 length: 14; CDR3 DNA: TGTGCCAGCAGCCAAACGGGGACAGGGGGTGGCTACACCTTC; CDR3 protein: CASSQTGTGGGYTF
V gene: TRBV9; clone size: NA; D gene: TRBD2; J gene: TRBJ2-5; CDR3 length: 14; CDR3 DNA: TGTGCCAGCAGCGCCCGGGACTATCAAGAGACCCAGTACTTC; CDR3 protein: CASSARDYQETQYF
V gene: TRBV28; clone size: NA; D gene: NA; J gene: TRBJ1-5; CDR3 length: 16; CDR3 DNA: TGTGCCAGCAGTTTTGGGGTACGGGGTGGCAATCAGCCCCAGCATTTT; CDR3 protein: CASSFGVRGGNQPQHF
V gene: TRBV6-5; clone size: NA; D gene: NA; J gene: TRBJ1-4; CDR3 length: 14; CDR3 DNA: TGTGCCAGCAGGCTCAAGGGCGGGTCTGAAAAACTGTTTTTT; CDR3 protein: CASRLKGGSEKLFF
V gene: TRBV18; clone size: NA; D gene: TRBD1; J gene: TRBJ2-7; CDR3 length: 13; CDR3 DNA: TGTGCCAGCTCACGACAGGGAATTGGCGAGCAGTACTTC; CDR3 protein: CASSRQGIGEQYF
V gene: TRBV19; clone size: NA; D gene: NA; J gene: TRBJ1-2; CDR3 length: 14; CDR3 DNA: TGTGCCAGTAGTCATCAGGGGCTTGGCTATGGCTACACCTTC; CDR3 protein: CASSHQGLGYGYTF
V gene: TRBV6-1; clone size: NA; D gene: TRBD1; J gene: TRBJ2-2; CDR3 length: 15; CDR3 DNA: TGTGCCAGCAGTCATGGGGACAGGCGTGACGGGGAGCTGTTTTTT; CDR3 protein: CASSHGDRRDGELFF
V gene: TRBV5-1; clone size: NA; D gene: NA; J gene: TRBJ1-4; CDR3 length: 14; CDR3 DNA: TGCGCCAGCAGCTTGGTGACAATTGAAGAAAAACTGTTTTTT; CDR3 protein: CASSLVTIEEKLFF
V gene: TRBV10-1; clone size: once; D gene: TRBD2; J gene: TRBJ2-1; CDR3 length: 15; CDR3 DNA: TGCGCCAGCAGTGAGGCTGGACTAGGTTGGAATGAGCAGTTCTTC; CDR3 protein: CASSEAGLGWNEQFF
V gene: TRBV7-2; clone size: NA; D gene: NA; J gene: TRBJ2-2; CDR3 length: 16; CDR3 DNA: TGTGCCAGCAGCATCTCCGGGACCTCCGTTCCCGGGGAGCTGTTTTTT; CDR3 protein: CASSISGTSVPGELFF